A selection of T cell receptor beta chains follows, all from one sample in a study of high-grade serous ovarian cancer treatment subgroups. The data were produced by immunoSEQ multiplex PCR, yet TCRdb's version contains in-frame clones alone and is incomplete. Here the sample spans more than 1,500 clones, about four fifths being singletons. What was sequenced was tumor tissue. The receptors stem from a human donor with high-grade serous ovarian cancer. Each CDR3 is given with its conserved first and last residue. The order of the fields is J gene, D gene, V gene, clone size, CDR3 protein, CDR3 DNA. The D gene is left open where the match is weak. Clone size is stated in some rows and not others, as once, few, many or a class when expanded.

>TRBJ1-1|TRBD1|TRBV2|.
CASSHRGGDTEAFF
TGTGCCAGCAGCCACAGGGGAGGAGACACTGAAGCTTTCTTT
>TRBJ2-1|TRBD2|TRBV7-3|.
CASSPNMGLDYNEQFF
TGTGCCAGCAGCCCCAATATGGGACTAGACTACAATGAGCAGTTCTTC
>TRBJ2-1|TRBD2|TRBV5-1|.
CASSVSESRPNLAGNNEQFF
TGCGCCAGCAGTGTTTCCGAGTCGCGGCCTAACCTAGCGGGAAACAATGAGCAGTTCTTC
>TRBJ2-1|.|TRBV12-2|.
CASRLVGRESYNEQFF
TGTGCAAGTCGCTTAGTTGGGCGGGAGTCGTATAATGAGCAGTTCTTC
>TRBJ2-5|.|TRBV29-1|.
CSVEAGRGETQYF
TGCAGCGTTGAGGCAGGGCGGGGAGAGACCCAGTACTTC
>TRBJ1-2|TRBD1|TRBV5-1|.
CASSSLQGARSGYTF
TGCGCCAGCAGCTCGTTACAGGGGGCAAGGAGTGGCTACACCTTC
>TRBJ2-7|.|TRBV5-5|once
CASSPHGFFYEQYF
TGTGCCAGCAGCCCACACGGATTCTTCTACGAGCAGTACTTC
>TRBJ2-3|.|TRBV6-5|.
CASSYSEGDTQYF
TGTGCCAGCAGTTACTCCGAAGGAGATACGCAGTATTTT
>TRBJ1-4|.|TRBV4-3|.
CASSQDKLGEKLFF
TGCGCCAGCAGCCAAGATAAATTAGGGGAAAAACTGTTTTTT
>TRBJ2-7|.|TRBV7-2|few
CASSLDRFYEQYF
TGTGCCAGCAGCCTAGACAGATTTTACGAGCAGTACTTC
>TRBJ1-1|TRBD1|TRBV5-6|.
CASSGTGGNTEAFF
TGTGCCAGCAGCGGAACAGGGGGGAACACTGAAGCTTTCTTT
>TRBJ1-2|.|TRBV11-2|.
CASSLGSDSAHGYTF
TGTGCCAGCAGCTTAGGCTCGGACAGTGCACATGGCTACACCTTC
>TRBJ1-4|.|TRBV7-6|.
CASSLSGRENEKLFF
TGTGCCAGCAGCTTATCGGGACGGGAGAATGAAAAACTGTTTTTT
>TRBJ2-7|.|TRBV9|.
CASSPRSTQGHEQYF
TGTGCCAGCAGCCCCCGATCCACACAGGGTCACGAGCAGTACTTC
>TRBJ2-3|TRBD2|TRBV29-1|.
CSVGAGGFATDTQYF
TGCAGCGTGGGGGCGGGAGGATTTGCCACAGATACGCAGTATTTT
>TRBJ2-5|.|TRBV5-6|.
CASSTRTSGYQETQYF
TGTGCCAGCAGCACCAGGACATCTGGGTACCAAGAGACCCAGTACTTC
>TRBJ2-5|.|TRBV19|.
CASSTDRIQETQYF
TGTGCCAGTAGTACAGACAGGATACAAGAGACCCAGTACTTC
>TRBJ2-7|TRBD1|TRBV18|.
CASSKIGQGDHEQYF
TGTGCCAGCTCAAAAATTGGACAGGGGGATCACGAGCAGTACTTC
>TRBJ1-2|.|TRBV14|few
CASSQDPLRPRGGGYTF
TGTGCCAGCAGCCAAGACCCGCTTCGACCTCGGGGCGGCGGCTACACCTTC
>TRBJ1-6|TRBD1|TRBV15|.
CATRTGTANSPLHF
TGTGCCACCAGGACCGGGACAGCTAATTCACCCCTCCACTTT
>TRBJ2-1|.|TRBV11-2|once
CAGAHFGEQFF
TGTGCCGGGGCTCACTTCGGTGAGCAGTTCTTC
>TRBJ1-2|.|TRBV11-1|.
CASSFLTGNNYGYTF
TGTGCCAGCAGCTTTCTAACAGGGAATAACTATGGCTACACCTTC
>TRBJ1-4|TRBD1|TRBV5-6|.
CASSRTGGTNEKLFF
TGTGCCAGCAGCAGGACAGGGGGAACTAATGAAAAACTGTTTTTT
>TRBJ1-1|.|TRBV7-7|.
CASSQTGTEAFF
TGCGCCAGCAGCCAAACCGGGACAGAAGCTTTCTTT
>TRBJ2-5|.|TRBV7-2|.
CASSLGQEETQYF
TGTGCCAGCAGCTTAGGCCAGGAAGAGACCCAGTACTTC
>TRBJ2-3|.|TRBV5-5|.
CASSLSEADTPDTQYF
TGTGCCAGCAGCCTTTCTGAAGCGGACACGCCCGATACGCAGTATTTT
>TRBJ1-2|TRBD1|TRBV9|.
CASSITGGAGYGYTF
TGTGCCAGCAGCATCACAGGGGGCGCCGGGTATGGCTACACCTTC
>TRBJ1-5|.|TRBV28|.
CASSSPKREGWGNQPQHF
TGTGCCAGCAGTTCACCAAAACGGGAGGGCTGGGGCAATCAGCCCCAGCATTTT
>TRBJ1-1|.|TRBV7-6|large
CASSALPRTMNTEAFF
TGTGCCAGCAGCGCCCTCCCGCGGACCATGAACACTGAAGCTTTCTTT
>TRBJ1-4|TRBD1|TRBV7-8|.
CASSPTGGTNEKLFF
TGTGCCAGCAGCCCGACAGGGGGTACGAATGAAAAACTGTTTTTT
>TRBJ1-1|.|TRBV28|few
CASGVGNTEAFF
TGTGCCAGCGGTGTAGGGAACACTGAAGCTTTCTTT
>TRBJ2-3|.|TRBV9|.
CASSVGGGTQTQYF
TGTGCCAGCAGCGTCGGGGGCGGGACGCAGACGCAGTATTTT
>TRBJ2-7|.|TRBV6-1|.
CASTQGGEIAYEQYF
TGTGCCAGCACCCAAGGCGGGGAAATTGCCTACGAGCAGTACTTC
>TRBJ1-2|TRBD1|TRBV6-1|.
CASRGSDRVGGYTF
TGTGCCAGCAGAGGAAGCGACAGGGTTGGCGGCTACACCTTC
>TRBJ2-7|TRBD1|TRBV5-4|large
CASSFGQVNEQYF
TGTGCCAGCAGCTTCGGACAGGTCAACGAGCAGTACTTC
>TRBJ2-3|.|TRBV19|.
CASKEGRTTDTQYF
TGTGCCAGTAAGGAGGGGAGGACCACAGATACGCAGTATTTT
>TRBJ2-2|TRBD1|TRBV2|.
CASRSGQGYTGELFF
TGTGCCAGCAGATCGGGACAGGGGTACACCGGGGAGCTGTTTTTT
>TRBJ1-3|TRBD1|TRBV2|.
CASSGQGLGNTIYF
TGTGCCAGCAGCGGACAGGGTCTTGGAAACACCATATATTTT
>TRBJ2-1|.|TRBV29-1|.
CSVSGMSSYNEQFF
TGCAGCGTGTCCGGGATGAGCTCCTACAATGAGCAGTTCTTC
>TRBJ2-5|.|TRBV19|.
CASSIGNRLPYQETQYF
TGTGCCAGTAGTATCGGGAACAGGCTTCCATACCAAGAGACCCAGTACTTC
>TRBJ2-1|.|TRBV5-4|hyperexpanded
CASSFKYNEQFF
TGTGCCAGCAGCTTTAAATACAATGAGCAGTTCTTC
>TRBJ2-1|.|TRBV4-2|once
CASSQTQGIRYNEQFF
TGTGCCAGCAGCCAAACACAGGGCATAAGATACAATGAGCAGTTCTTC
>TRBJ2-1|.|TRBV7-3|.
CASSLFLSGEIIQSDEQFF
TGTGCCAGCAGCTTATTTTTGTCCGGGGAAATCATCCAATCGGATGAGCAGTTCTTC
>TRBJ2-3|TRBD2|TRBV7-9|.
CASSLGTSGTQYF
TGTGCCAGCAGCTTAGGGACTAGCGGAACGCAGTATTTT
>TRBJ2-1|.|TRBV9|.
CASSREFNEQFF
TGTGCCAGCAGCCGGGAGTTTAATGAGCAGTTCTTC
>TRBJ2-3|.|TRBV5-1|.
CASSPEGHTDTQYF
TGCGCCAGCAGCCCTGAGGGACACACAGATACGCAGTATTTT
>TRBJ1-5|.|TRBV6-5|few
CASRKTWSGQPQHF
TGTGCCAGCAGGAAGACGTGGAGCGGGCAGCCCCAGCATTTT